These 30 T cell receptor beta chains were all obtained from the same sample, sequenced in a study of shared clonotypes between healthy human individuals. The method was immunoSEQ multiplex PCR; TCRdb's version includes in-frame clones alone and lacks a portion of them. This table has 1.4 million to 1.5 million clones, roughly 97% appearing once. Material: naive CD4+ T cells sorted from blood. The subset here: CD45RA+ positively selected. These receptors originate from a man under 40 in good health.

V gene TRBV5-1 combines with J gene TRBJ2-3, with TRBD2 matching 7 bases. The CDR3 runs to 15 residues. J lost 0 bases, V lost 7 bases, and 8 bases had no gene match. CDR1 and CDR2 from the germline V gene are SGHRS and YFSETQ. Written as DNA, the CDR3 is TGCGCCAGCGGATATACTAGCGCCAGCACAGATACGCAGTATTTT. Protein sequence: CASGYTSASTDTQYF. Supplemented by reference TRBV5-1 and TRBJ2-3, the full variable domain reads KAGVTQTPRYLIKTRGQQVTLSCSPISGHRSVSWYQQTPGQGLQFLFEYFSETQRNKGNFPGRFSGRQFSNSRSEMNVSTLELGDSALYLCASGYTSASTDTQYFGPGTRLTVL.

DNA of the CDR3: TGTGCCAGCAGCTCCCGGACGGGCCCCCTCACAGATACGCAGTATTTT. Translated, it gives CASSSRTGPLTDTQYF. The chain employs TRBV11-3 and TRBJ2-3, with D hard to call. This CDR3 is built from 16 residues. Germline loops: CDR1 SGHNT, CDR2 YENEEA. Between the trimmed V and J ends, which lost 4 bases and 2 bases, there was a span of 16 bases.

Of note for this clone: A read error may produce the germline difference seen at one junction end. This chain joins TRBV7-2 and TRBJ2-7; 8 nucleotides match TRBD1. Looked up from germline, CDR1 is SGHTA and CDR2 is FQGNSA. The CDR3 is made up of 13 amino acids. The CDR3 DNA reads TGTGCCAGCAGACAGACAGGGGTCTTTCCCCTTTCTTTC. Residues: CASRQTGVFPLSF. The whole variable domain, filled in from reference TRBV7-2 and TRBJ2-7, reads GAGVSQSPSNKVTEKGKDVELRCDPISGHTALYWYRQSLGQGLEFLIYFQGNSAPDKSGLPSDRFSAERTGGSVSTLTIQRTQQEDSAVYLCASRQTGVFPLSFGPGTRLTVT.

V and J are TRBV7-8 and TRBJ2-1; 8 bases align to TRBD2. Losses at the gene ends were 7 bases for V and 0 bases for J; bases not matched to a gene: 2. The length of the CDR3 is 14 residues. Germline CDR1 is SGHVS and CDR2 is FQNEAQ. Here the CDR3 reads CASTRGASYNEQFF. The DNA for the CDR3 is TGTGCCAGCACGCGGGGGGCCTCCTACAATGAGCAGTTCTTC.

The chain has TRBV30 and TRBJ2-1, with 9 bases lining up with TRBD2. The CDR3 spans 15 residues. The V gene's germline CDR1 is GTSNPN and CDR2 SVGIG (reference sequence). Germline trimming cut 2 bases from V and 8 bases from J; bases unmatched to any gene: 10. The CDR3 loop is CAWSRNSGSEDEQFF. The CDR3 DNA reads TGTGCCTGGAGTAGGAATAGCGGGAGTGAGGATGAGCAGTTCTTC.

The CDR3 spells CASEVKPGRGNTIYF. CDR3 sequence (DNA): TGTGCCAGCGAGGTGAAGCCGGGGCGAGGAAACACCATATATTTT. The chain uses TRBV28 and TRBJ1-3, with a weak D call TRBD1 (5 bases). Germline assignment: CDR1 MDHEN and CDR2 SYDVKM. The CDR3 is made up of 15 amino acids. V lost 8 bases and J lost 4, with 18 bases in between.

The V call is TRBV19, the J call TRBJ2-1, with 9 bases fitting TRBD2. There are 16 residues in the CDR3. The germline CDR1 and CDR2 sequences are LNHDA and SQIVND (reference sequence). Trimming removed 4 bases from V and 0 bases from J; junction bases left unmatched: 4. DNA for the CDR3: TGTGCCAGTAGTAGAACTAGCGGGTTCTCCTACAATGAGCAGTTCTTC. This sequence encodes CASSRTSGFSYNEQFF.

Details on this clone: In the same sample, other DNA sequences code for this CDR3. V gene TRBV5-1 combines with J gene TRBJ2-3; D unclear. Germline V gives CDR1 SGHRS, CDR2 YFSETQ. V shed 1 base and J shed 0 bases, with 3 bases lying between them. The CDR3 spans 13 residues. CDR3 in amino acids: CASSLPSTDTQYF. Here the CDR3 DNA reads TGCGCCAGCAGCTTGCCTAGCACAGATACGCAGTATTTT.

The rearrangement joins TRBV11-2 to TRBJ2-5; no reliable D call. The germline gives CDR1 SGHAT, CDR2 FQNNGV. CDR3 length equals 13 residues. V was cut by 3 bases and J by 5 bases, with 10 bases left in between. In nucleotides, the CDR3 is TGTGCCAGCAGCTTCAACAGCTGGGAGACCCAGTACTTC. It translates to CASSFNSWETQYF.

CDR3 region: CASRFRRGVNTEAFF. The CDR3 nucleotides read TGTGCCAGCAGATTTAGAAGGGGGGTGAACACTGAAGCTTTCTTT. This sequence joins TRBV28 and TRBJ1-1, with a tentative D call TRBD1 (6 bases). Germline CDR1 is MDHEN and CDR2 is SYDVKM. Trimming took off 6 bases at V and 0 bases at J, with 14 bases between the two ends. This CDR3 is 15 amino acids long. The full variable domain, rest sourced from reference TRBV28 and TRBJ1-1, is DVKVTQSSRYLVKRTGEKVFLECVQDMDHENMFWYRQDPGLGLRLIYFSYDVKMKEKGDIPEGYSVSREKKERFSLILESASTNQTSMYLCASRFRRGVNTEAFFGQGTRLTVV.

CDR3 sequence: CASSVTTRSYEQYF. Written as DNA, the CDR3 is TGTGCCAGCAGCGTAACGACTAGATCTTACGAGCAGTACTTC. The chain combines TRBV9 with TRBJ2-7; maybe TRBD2 (6 bases). Germline-derived CDR1 and CDR2 are SGDLS and YYNGEE. V dropped 1 base and J dropped 4 bases, with 12 bases sitting between them. The CDR3 is 14 residues long.

This chain links TRBV28 with TRBJ1-1, with TRBD1 identical over 9 bases. The CDR3 sequence is 15 residues long. Germline CDR1 MDHEN, CDR2 SYDVKM. The V and J ends lost 6 bases and 1 base, in that order; junction bases with no gene match: 6. The CDR3, as DNA: TGTGCCAGCAGCCCCGCGGGACAGGGGAACACTGAAGCTTTCTTT. The encoded protein is CASSPAGQGNTEAFF. Full variable domain (rest looked up from reference TRBV28 and TRBJ1-1): DVKVTQSSRYLVKRTGEKVFLECVQDMDHENMFWYRQDPGLGLRLIYFSYDVKMKEKGDIPEGYSVSREKKERFSLILESASTNQTSMYLCASSPAGQGNTEAFFGQGTRLTVV.

The chain uses TRBV4-2 and TRBJ2-7; unclear D gene. CDR3 length: 14 amino acids. V lost 0 bases and J lost 2, with 8 bases in between. CDR1 is LGHNA and CDR2 is YNFKEQ in the germline V gene. The CDR3 loop reads CASSQDAITYEQYF. CDR3 DNA sequence: TGTGCCAGCAGCCAAGATGCGATAACCTACGAGCAGTACTTC.

The chain recombines TRBV5-4 with TRBJ2-3; 13 bases agree with TRBD2. Trimming removed 4 bases from V and 0 bases from J; junction bases left unmatched: 5. The CDR3 has 17 residues. In germline, CDR1 is SGHNT, CDR2 YYREEE (reference sequence). The DNA of the CDR3 is TGTGCCAGCAGCCCTGGGACTAGCGGGGCTAGCACAGATACGCAGTATTTT. This gives the protein CASSPGTSGASTDTQYF.

The chain is built from TRBV18 and TRBJ2-7; TRBD2 aligns across 16 bases. V shed 2 bases and J 9 bases; nucleotides not matched to a gene: 19. The CDR3 spans 20 residues. Germline CDR1 KGHSH, CDR2 LQKENI. The CDR3 reads CASSPSTGTSGRALIRRQYF. Written as DNA, the CDR3 is TGTGCCAGCTCACCAAGTACGGGGACTAGCGGGAGGGCCCTTATTCGGCGGCAGTACTTC.

The chain carries TRBV7-2 and TRBJ1-3; D is perhaps TRBD1 (5 bases). The CDR3 length is 14 residues. CDR1 and CDR2 (germline): SGHTA, FQGNSA. Between the trimmed V and J ends, which lost 5 bases and 7 bases, there was a span of 15 bases. The CDR3 spells CASSPWDVGNTIYF. As DNA, the CDR3 is TGTGCCAGCAGCCCCTGGGACGTCGGGAACACCATATATTTT. Looking up the rest from reference TRBV7-2 and TRBJ1-3 gives the full variable domain: GAGVSQSPSNKVTEKGKDVELRCDPISGHTALYWYRQSLGQGLEFLIYFQGNSAPDKSGLPSDRFSAERTGGSVSTLTIQRTQQEDSAVYLCASSPWDVGNTIYFGEGSWLTVV.

V gene TRBV19 combines with J gene TRBJ1-2; 7 nucleotides align to TRBD1. The CDR3 is 12 amino acids. The V gene's germline CDR1 is LNHDA and CDR2 SQIVND (reference sequence). Unmatched junction bases numbered 6, after V lost 8 bases and J lost 6 bases. Here the CDR3 reads CASSGTVHGYTF. For the CDR3, the DNA is TGTGCCAGTTCCGGGACAGTTCATGGCTACACCTTC.

The V call is TRBV10-3, the J call TRBJ2-7, with 8 nucleotides matching TRBD1. The CDR3 loop spans 13 amino acids. Germline CDR1 and CDR2: ENHRY and SYGVKD. Trimming removed 8 bases from V and 4 bases from J; junction bases left unmatched: 7. The CDR3 DNA reads TGTGCCATCCGGCCCCGACAGGGGTACGAGCAGTACTTC. This codes for CAIRPRQGYEQYF.

This sequence joins TRBV27 and TRBJ2-7, with TRBD2 matching over 8 bases. This CDR3 comprises 18 residues. Per germline, CDR1 MNHEY and CDR2 SMNVEV (reference sequence). V lost 2 bases to trimming and J lost 5 bases; unmatched junction nucleotides: 17. The DNA for the CDR3 is TGTGCCAGCAGTTTACGATCCAGGGGCTTCGGGAGGGGCCACGAGCAGTACTTC. This translates into CASSLRSRGFGRGHEQYF.

A note on this clone: This specimen includes other DNA sequences encoding the same CDR3. The chain combines TRBV6-5 with TRBJ2-3; D is possibly TRBD1 (6 bases). The CDR3 length is 13 residues. Trimming pared 4 bases from V and 1 base from J, leaving 6 bases between. Germline V CDR1 and CDR2: MNHEY, SVGAGI. For the CDR3, the DNA is TGTGCCAGCAGTTCAGGGGGCACAGATACGCAGTATTTT. It encodes CASSSGGTDTQYF.

This chain connects TRBV11-2 to TRBJ2-1; 10 bases line up with TRBD2. V dropped 5 bases and J dropped 1; count of bases not matched to a gene: 8. The CDR3 length is 17 residues. Germline CDR1 reads SGHAT; CDR2 reads FQNNGV. In DNA, the CDR3 is TGTGCCAGCAGCCCCGTTGGACTAGCGGATTCCTACAATGAGCAGTTCTTC. It encodes CASSPVGLADSYNEQFF.

The chain links TRBV5-1 to TRBJ2-5, with 14 bases fitting TRBD2. V was clipped by 4 bases and J by 5 bases; unmatched bases: 4. The germline gives CDR1 SGHRS, CDR2 YFSETQ. The CDR3 is made up of 15 amino acids. The CDR3 loop is CASSPGTSGGETQYF. The CDR3 nucleotides read TGCGCCAGCAGCCCCGGGACTAGCGGGGGTGAGACCCAGTACTTC.

This chain uses TRBV9 with TRBJ2-1; 9 bases are a match to TRBD2. Germline CDR1 is SGDLS and CDR2 is YYNGEE. The V gene end was trimmed by 0 bases and the J gene end by 8 bases; junction bases not matched to a gene: 6. The CDR3 totals 15 residues. The CDR3 coding sequence is TGTGCCAGCAGCGTAGTAAGCGGGAGGTGGGATGAGCAGTTCTTC. Translating gives CASSVVSGRWDEQFF.

The CDR3 DNA reads as TGTGCCAGCAGCGTCGGGACCAGCGGGCCAAAAATAACCTACGAGCAGTACTTC. Translation gives CASSVGTSGPKITYEQYF. This chain connects TRBV9 to TRBJ2-7, with a weak D call TRBD2 (6 bases). Trimming took off 2 bases at V and 2 bases at J, with 23 bases between the two ends. The CDR3 covers 18 residues. Germline V gene sequence: CDR1 SGDLS, CDR2 YYNGEE.

CDR3 coding DNA: TGTGCCAGCAGTGTAAGGGTCCCGAACACTGAAGCTTTCTTT. Protein sequence: CASSVRVPNTEAFF. The chain has TRBV2 and TRBJ1-1; D remains ambiguous. CDR1 and CDR2 (germline): SNHLY, FYNNEI. Trimming removed 4 bases from V and 1 base from J, with 10 bases in between. This CDR3 is built from 14 residues.

The chain recombines TRBV18 with TRBJ1-1, with a weak D call TRBD1 (5 bases). The CDR3 covers 15 residues. Germline CDR1 is KGHSH and CDR2 is LQKENI. Deletions cut 2 bases from V and 2 bases from J, with 12 bases between. CDR3 bases: TGTGCCAGCTCACCAGTAGGGGCCGGAAACACTGAAGCTTTCTTT. Translation gives CASSPVGAGNTEAFF.

The chain combines TRBV18 with TRBJ2-7, with D possibly TRBD2 on 6 matching bases. Germline V gene data show CDR1 as KGHSH and CDR2 as LQKENI. This CDR3 comprises 16 residues. V was pared by 0 bases and J by 6 bases, with 18 bases between. Here the CDR3 reads CASSPPVRDRLGEQYF. In DNA form, the CDR3 reads TGTGCCAGCTCACCACCGGTGCGGGACCGCCTGGGCGAGCAGTACTTC.

This CDR3 is CASRAQTGEKAGELFF. The CDR3 DNA reads TGTGCCAGCAGGGCTCAGACAGGGGAAAAAGCCGGGGAGCTGTTTTTT. The J gene is TRBJ2-2, the V gene TRBV21-1; the table's D gene call, TRBD1, was not cross checked with the DNA. TRBV21-1 is labeled a pseudogene. The length of the CDR3 is 16 residues.

The chain recombines TRBV5-1 with TRBJ2-1, with D perhaps TRBD1 (6 bases). Per the germline V gene, CDR1 is SGHRS and CDR2 is YFSETQ. This CDR3 has 14 amino acids. Deletions cut 0 bases from V and 7 bases from J, with 11 bases between. This CDR3 is CASSLETGLNEQFF. The CDR3 nucleotides read TGCGCCAGCAGCTTGGAGACAGGTCTAAATGAGCAGTTCTTC.

The chain couples TRBV7-2 to TRBJ2-3; TRBD2 aligns across 7 bases. CDR1 and CDR2 (germline): SGHTA, FQGNSA. The CDR3 extends over 16 amino acids. Trimming removed 4 bases from V and 0 bases from J; junction bases left unmatched: 7. The CDR3 sequence: CASSSRLAGSTDTQYF. CDR3 sequence (DNA): TGTGCCAGCAGCTCCAGACTAGCCGGTAGCACAGATACGCAGTATTTT.